This entry describes one T cell receptor beta chain. Its specificity is unknown. The trim removed 5 bases at V and 8 bases at J, leaving 5 bases unmatched. The CDR3 covers 13 residues. CDR1 and CDR2 (germline): SGHRS, YFSETQ. Treatment here: oral pan-JAK inhibitor, 5-10 mg twice daily. The data were obtained in a study of CD8+ T cells in alopecia areata. General study results and limits: Tofacitinib significantly lowered scalp clonality and expanded CD8+ clones among the top 100.

Reverse transcription of extracted RNA yielded cDNA, which provided the sequencing template. TCRdb's table, derived via immunoSEQ multiplex PCR, lists solely in-frame clones and lacks some. Of some 180,000 clones in the sample, about 47% were seen once. This chain joins TRBV5-1 and TRBJ1-4, with 8 positions matching TRBD1. The source was CD8+ T cells sorted from blood, collected at week 52, from a patient treated with tofacitinib. This TCR was sampled from a human donor with alopecia areata. The CDR3 here is CASRRTGKEKLFF. CDR3 bases: TGCGCCAGCAGAAGGACAGGGAAAGAAAAACTGTTTTTT.